The next 25 T cell receptor beta chains were all read from a single sample in a study of cytomegalovirus exposure and HLA in healthy donors. The PCR made use of 60 Vbeta and 13 Jbeta primers. TCRdb keeps only in-frame clones here, not all; method: immunoSEQ multiplex PCR. The table records over 130,000 clones, roughly 79% of them present only once. The sample was PBMCs. These receptors all stem from a young man in good health and CMV-seropositive.

The chain links TRBV6-4 to TRBJ2-3, with D possibly being TRBD2 (6 bases). V shed 3 bases and J shed 6 bases, with 19 bases lying between them. CDR1 MRHNA and CDR2 SNTAGT come from the germline V gene. CDR3 length: 16 amino acids. The CDR3 protein is CASSDSSSAGRDTQYF. The CDR3, as DNA: TGTGCCAGCAGTGATTCGTCTAGCGCTGGGAGGGATACGCAGTATTTT.

This chain joins TRBV28 and TRBJ1-5; D gene uncertain. Trimming removed 5 bases at V and 3 bases at J, with 14 bases between. The CDR3 is 15 amino acids. Per the germline V gene, CDR1 is MDHEN and CDR2 is SYDVKM. CDR3 DNA: TGTGCCAGCAGTAGCCGGGATACTCCCAATCAGCCCCAGCATTTT. Its translation is CASSSRDTPNQPQHF. The full variable domain, completed using reference TRBV28 and TRBJ1-5, is DVKVTQSSRYLVKRTGEKVFLECVQDMDHENMFWYRQDPGLGLRLIYFSYDVKMKEKGDIPEGYSVSREKKERFSLILESASTNQTSMYLCASSSRDTPNQPQHFGDGTRLSIL.

The chain employs TRBV7-9 and TRBJ2-3; 8 bases map to TRBD1. Germline-derived CDR1 and CDR2 are SEHNR and FQNEAQ (reference sequence). V lost 1 base to trimming and J lost 3 bases; unmatched junction nucleotides: 9. The CDR3 contains 17 residues. The DNA of the CDR3 is TGTGCCAGCAGCTTAGAAGGCGGGACAGGTCGAACAGATACGCAGTATTTT. Residues: CASSLEGGTGRTDTQYF.

CDR3 DNA sequence: TGTGCCAGCAGTTCCAGGGATCTTGGAAACACCATATATTTT. Amino acid sequence: CASSSRDLGNTIYF. The chain is built from TRBV28 and TRBJ1-3; a possible D gene is TRBD1 (5 bases). CDR1 and CDR2 (germline): MDHEN, SYDVKM. The CDR3 runs to 14 residues. Trimming took 4 bases from V and 3 from J, leaving 10 bases between them.

The rearrangement joins TRBV27 to TRBJ2-7; D is ambiguous. This CDR3 contains 13 residues. Germline values: CDR1 MNHEY, CDR2 SMNVEV (reference sequence). V lost 2 bases and J lost 4, with 9 bases in between. Here the CDR3 DNA reads TGTGCCAGCAGTTTAAATGGGCAGTACGAGCAGTACTTC. Its protein product is CASSLNGQYEQYF.

This clone appeared a single time. V is TRBV10-2 and J is TRBJ2-3; D is unresolved. V lost 2 bases and J lost 0, with 9 bases in between. The germline gives CDR1 WSHSY, CDR2 SAAADI. The CDR3 is 15 residues long. CDR3 DNA: TGCGCCAGCAGTGAGACGAGCCTCAGCACAGATACGCAGTATTTT. It encodes CASSETSLSTDTQYF.

This clone occurred a few times. V gene TRBV6-5 combines with J gene TRBJ1-2, with a tentative D call TRBD1 (5 bases). V lost 5 bases and J 4 bases, leaving 11 bases between the germline ends. Germline V gene data show CDR1 as MNHEY and CDR2 as SVGAGI. The CDR3 contains 13 residues. The CDR3 protein is CASSLQEGYGYTF. CDR3 coding DNA: TGTGCCAGCAGTCTACAGGAGGGCTATGGCTACACCTTC.

This chain links TRBV10-3 with TRBJ2-6; 9 bases agree with TRBD1. CDR1 and CDR2 from the germline V gene are ENHRY and SYGVKD. After removal of 4 bases from V and 2 bases from J, the junction contained 6 bases not matched to a gene. CDR3 size: 17 residues. This CDR3 is CAISGGTGNAGANVLTF. DNA of the CDR3: TGTGCCATCAGTGGCGGGACAGGGAATGCTGGGGCCAACGTCCTGACTTTC.

This chain uses TRBV21-1 with TRBJ1-5. TRBV21-1 corresponds to a pseudogene. This CDR3 comprises 16 residues. The CDR3 DNA reads as TGTGCCAGCAGCAAAGTTCAGGGAGGTGGAAATCAGCCCCAGCATTTT. Translation gives CASSKVQGGGNQPQHF.

This chain links TRBV9 with TRBJ1-6, with 7 nucleotides matching TRBD1. Germline values: CDR1 SGDLS, CDR2 YYNGEE. The CDR3 has 14 amino acids. J lost 14 bases, V lost 4 bases, and 12 bases had no gene match. CDR3 sequence: CASSIGQANKALHF. CDR3 in DNA: TGTGCCAGCAGCATCGGACAGGCCAACAAGGCCCTCCACTTT.

This chain links TRBV28 with TRBJ2-7, with 9 bases that match TRBD1. The CDR3 contains 14 residues. Germline trimming cut 2 bases from V and 3 bases from J; bases unmatched to any gene: 2. Germline V gives CDR1 MDHEN, CDR2 SYDVKM. The CDR3 DNA is TGTGCCAGCAGTTTAGGGACAGGGCTCTACGAGCAGTACTTC. This gives the protein CASSLGTGLYEQYF.

The chain links TRBV5-4 to TRBJ2-2, with 8 bases that match TRBD1. From germline, CDR1 is SGHNT and CDR2 YYREEE (reference sequence). V trimming: 4 bases; J trimming: 4 bases; junction bases outside the gene matches: 9. The CDR3 has 16 amino acids. The CDR3 sequence: CASSPRQGSSTGELFF. Written as DNA, the CDR3 is TGTGCCAGCAGCCCCCGACAGGGGAGCAGCACCGGGGAGCTGTTTTTT.

The V and J genes are TRBV30 and TRBJ2-1; 7 bases map to TRBD2. V was pared by 5 bases and J by 8 bases, with 6 bases of the junction left unmatched. CDR3 length: 12 amino acids. Germline V gives CDR1 GTSNPN, CDR2 SVGIG (reference sequence). Written as DNA, the CDR3 is TGTGCCTGGGTGGGGGGGACCGATGAGCAGTTCTTC. It specifies CAWVGGTDEQFF.

The chain recombines TRBV28 with TRBJ2-1, with D possibly being TRBD1 (6 bases). The CDR3 totals 15 residues. Trimming removed 2 bases from V and 0 bases from J, with 8 bases in between. The germline V gene has CDR1 MDHEN and CDR2 SYDVKM. The CDR3 region is CASSLGGPSYNEQFF. The CDR3 bases are TGTGCCAGCAGTTTAGGGGGCCCCTCCTACAATGAGCAGTTCTTC.

In regard to this clone: One end of the junction fails to match germline, which may point to a read error. The chain links TRBV7-9 to TRBJ2-7; 13 positions match TRBD2. The CDR3 runs to 19 residues. CDR1 SEHNR and CDR2 FQNEAQ come from the germline V gene (reference sequence). The CDR3 sequence: CSSSPPGSGLAGEFYEQYF. CDR3 sequence (DNA): TGTTCCAGCAGCCCGCCCGGTTCAGGACTAGCGGGAGAGTTCTACGAGCAGTACTTC.

The chain couples TRBV2 to TRBJ2-7; TRBD2 matches 7 bases. The CDR3 loop spans 14 amino acids. The junction had 5 bases not matched to a gene; V was cut back by 6 bases and J by 0 bases. Germline CDR1 and CDR2: SNHLY and FYNNEI. The CDR3 DNA reads TGTGCCAGCAGCCTAGCGGTTAGCTCCTACGAGCAGTACTTC. Translating gives CASSLAVSSYEQYF.

The rearrangement links TRBV7-2 to TRBJ1-5; the D gene is possibly TRBD1 (5 bases). Trimming pared 2 bases from V and 0 bases from J, leaving 20 bases between. The CDR3 runs 19 residues. The germline V gene has CDR1 SGHTA and CDR2 FQGNSA. CDR3 sequence reads: CASSLLSGVAGISNQPQHF. The CDR3, as DNA: TGTGCCAGCAGCTTATTATCTGGGGTCGCAGGGATTAGCAATCAGCCCCAGCATTTT.

The sample holds a few counts of this clone. J is TRBJ2-1 and V is TRBV7-6; 11 bases match TRBD2. This CDR3 comprises 15 residues. V gave up 6 bases and J gave up 8 bases; unmatched junction bases: 9. The germline V gene encodes CDR1 SGHVS and CDR2 FNYEAQ. This CDR3 reads CASRLGLAGVDEQFF. For the CDR3, the DNA is TGTGCCAGCAGGCTCGGACTAGCGGGTGTGGATGAGCAGTTCTTC.

The chain recombines TRBV28 with TRBJ2-3, with TRBD2 identical over 13 bases. J gave up 2 bases and V 5 bases, and 7 bases lay outside the gene matches. This CDR3 comprises 17 residues. Germline values: CDR1 MDHEN, CDR2 SYDVKM. For the CDR3, the DNA is TGTGCCAGCAGTCCCTCCGGACTAGCGGGGGCCACAGATACGCAGTATTTT. It specifies CASSPSGLAGATDTQYF.

The chain recombines TRBV19 with TRBJ1-6, with D perhaps matching TRBD1 (5 bases). Germline CDR1 reads LNHDA; CDR2 reads SQIVND (reference sequence). This CDR3 is 14 amino acids long. V was cut by 2 bases and J by 8 bases, with 10 bases left in between. The CDR3 region is CASSIKDSYSPLHF. The DNA of the CDR3 is TGTGCCAGTAGTATAAAAGACAGCTATTCACCCCTCCACTTT.

V and J are TRBV7-2 and TRBJ2-1; TRBD2 aligns across 8 bases. The germline CDR1 and CDR2 sequences are SGHTA and FQGNSA. This CDR3 has 15 amino acids. The V segment lost 4 bases and the J segment 0 bases; nucleotides outside the gene matches: 2. The CDR3 loop is CASSSSGPSYNEQFF. In DNA form, the CDR3 reads TGTGCCAGCAGCTCTAGCGGGCCCTCCTACAATGAGCAGTTCTTC.

The chain recombines TRBV2 with TRBJ2-5, with D perhaps matching TRBD2 (5 bases). The CDR3 has 14 amino acids. Germline CDR1 SNHLY, CDR2 FYNNEI. The V and J ends lost 6 bases and 7 bases respectively, with 18 bases between them. This CDR3 is CASSGVGIVGTQYF. The CDR3 DNA sequence: TGTGCCAGCAGCGGGGTAGGGATAGTGGGGACCCAGTACTTC. The full variable domain, rest sourced from reference TRBV2 and TRBJ2-5, is EPEVTQTPSHQVTQMGQEVILRCVPISNHLYFYWYRQILGQKVEFLVSFYNNEISEKSEIFDDQFSVERPDGSNFTLKIRSTKLEDSAMYFCASSGVGIVGTQYFGPGTRLLVL.

This clone was seen a few times. This chain connects TRBV28 to TRBJ2-7, with TRBD1 matching over 8 bases. Germline CDR1 MDHEN, CDR2 SYDVKM. Germline trimming cut 2 bases from V and 3 bases from J; bases unmatched to any gene: 6. The CDR3 has 15 residues. This CDR3 is CASSLGSTGGYEQYF. The DNA of the CDR3 is TGTGCCAGCAGTTTAGGTTCTACAGGGGGCTACGAGCAGTACTTC.

This clone was seen a single time. The J gene is TRBJ2-5, the V gene TRBV19; 10 bases map to TRBD1. The J call may be incorrect, as the DNA end agrees better with TRBJ2-7. The CDR3 contains 15 residues. Germline V lookup: CDR1 LNHDA, CDR2 SQIVND (reference sequence). CDR3 in DNA: TGTGCCAGTAGTATGATAAGGGACAGGGGCTACGAGCAGTACTTC. This gives the protein CASSMIRDRGYEQYF.

The rearrangement uses TRBV19 and TRBJ2-6; D might be TRBD1 (5 bases). The CDR3 totals 16 residues. Trimming removed 7 bases at V and 0 bases at J, with 13 bases between. Germline-derived CDR1 and CDR2 are LNHDA and SQIVND (reference sequence). The CDR3 DNA reads TGTGCCAGTATGCAGGACATCCTCTCTGGGGCCAACGTCCTGACTTTC. This gives the protein CASMQDILSGANVLTF.